Below are 6 T cell receptor beta chains sequenced from a single sample in a study of cytomegalovirus exposure and HLA in healthy donors (dated by TCRdb to about 2017). Library prep was done by the immunoSEQ multiplex PCR assay. For the multiplex PCR, a mixture combining 60 forward primers for TCR Vbeta segments and 13 reverse primers for TCR Jbeta segments was used. What TCRdb holds here is the immuneACCESS table cut down to in-frame rearrangements. Part of the clones is not present; checked against another copy, under half of the missing clones reflect an unresolved V gene, and the others are unexplained. This sample lists roughly 140,000 clones; about four fifths were detected once. The top ten clones comprise more than 3.5% of the sample. Sequenced sample: PBMCs. Receptors were obtained from a woman between 40 and 50 years old in good health and CMV-seropositive.

The chain links TRBV19 to TRBJ2-1; 11 bases align to TRBD2. The CDR3 is 14 residues long. Germline trimming cut 8 bases from V and 9 bases from J; bases unmatched to any gene: 9. Germline V CDR1 and CDR2: LNHDA, SQIVND (reference sequence). The CDR3 DNA is TGTGCCAGTTCCATAGCGGGAGGGTTAGGTGAGCAGTTCTTC. Its translation is CASSIAGGLGEQFF.

The CDR3 reads CASSLISGRGTGELFF. CDR3 nucleotides: TGTGCCAGCAGCTTAATCAGCGGGAGGGGCACCGGGGAGCTGTTTTTT. The V and J genes are TRBV7-3 and TRBJ2-2; TRBD2 matches at 10 bases. Trimming at V came to 1 base and at J to 4 bases, leaving 3 bases not matched to a gene. Germline CDR1 SGHTA, CDR2 FQGTGA. The CDR3 has 16 amino acids.

V and J are TRBV5-1 and TRBJ2-3; 10 bases line up with TRBD2. The CDR3 is 15 amino acids. Germline trimming cut 4 bases from V and 4 bases from J; bases unmatched to any gene: 6. Germline V gene data show CDR1 as SGHRS and CDR2 as YFSETQ. In DNA, the CDR3 is TGCGCCAGCAGCATGACTAGCGGGTTACCAGATACGCAGTATTTT. This translates into CASSMTSGLPDTQYF. Full variable domain (rest looked up from reference TRBV5-1 and TRBJ2-3): KAGVTQTPRYLIKTRGQQVTLSCSPISGHRSVSWYQQTPGQGLQFLFEYFSETQRNKGNFPGRFSGRQFSNSRSEMNVSTLELGDSALYLCASSMTSGLPDTQYFGPGTRLTVL.

This clone was counted once. This chain uses TRBV9 with TRBJ2-1, with 9 bases that match TRBD2. The length of the CDR3 is 13 residues. Germline CDR1 reads SGDLS; CDR2 reads YYNGEE. With V trimmed by 5 bases and J by 9 bases, 6 bases remained unmatched. CDR3 loop: CASSAGTSSEQFF. The CDR3, as DNA: TGTGCCAGCAGTGCCGGGACTAGCAGTGAGCAGTTCTTC.

Regarding this clone: Because it lacks the conserved phenylalanine or tryptophan at the end, this CDR3 is likely a read error. The DNA is omitted, as the CDR3 cannot be located on it reliably, and the CDR3 follows TCRdb's listing. This chain uses TRBV2 with TRBJ2-7; no check of the table's D call, TRBD1, against the DNA was made. Both ends counted, the CDR3 spans 12 residues. The germline CDR1 and CDR2 sequences are SNHLY and FYNNEI. The CDR3 region is CASSEAGRVEAI.

CDR3 region: CASSRVNEKLFF. In DNA, the CDR3 is TGTGCCAGCAGCAGGGTGAATGAAAAACTGTTTTTT. The V call is TRBV25-1, the J call TRBJ1-4; possible D gene TRBD1, 5 bases. Trimming took off 6 bases at V and 5 bases at J, with 7 bases between the two ends. Germline CDR1 reads MGHDK; CDR2 reads SYGVNS. The CDR3 runs to 12 residues.